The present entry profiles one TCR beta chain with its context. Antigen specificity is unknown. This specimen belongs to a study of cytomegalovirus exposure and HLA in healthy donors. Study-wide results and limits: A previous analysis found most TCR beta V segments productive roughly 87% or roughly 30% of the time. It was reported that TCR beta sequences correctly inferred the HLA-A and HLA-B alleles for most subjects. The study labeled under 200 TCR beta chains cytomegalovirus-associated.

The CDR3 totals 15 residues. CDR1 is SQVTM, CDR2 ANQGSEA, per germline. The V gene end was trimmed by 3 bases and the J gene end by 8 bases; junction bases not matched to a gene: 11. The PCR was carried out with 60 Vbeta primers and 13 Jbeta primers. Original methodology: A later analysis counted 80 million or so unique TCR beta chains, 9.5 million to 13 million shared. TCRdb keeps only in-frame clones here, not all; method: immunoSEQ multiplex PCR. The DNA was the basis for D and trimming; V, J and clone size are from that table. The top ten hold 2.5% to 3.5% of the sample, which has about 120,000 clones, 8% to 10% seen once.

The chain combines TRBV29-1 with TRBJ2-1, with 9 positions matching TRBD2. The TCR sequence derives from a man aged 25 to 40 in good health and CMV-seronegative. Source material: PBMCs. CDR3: CSVEVIAGVGHEQFF. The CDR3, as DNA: TGCAGCGTTGAGGTCATAGCGGGAGTAGGCCATGAGCAGTTCTTC.